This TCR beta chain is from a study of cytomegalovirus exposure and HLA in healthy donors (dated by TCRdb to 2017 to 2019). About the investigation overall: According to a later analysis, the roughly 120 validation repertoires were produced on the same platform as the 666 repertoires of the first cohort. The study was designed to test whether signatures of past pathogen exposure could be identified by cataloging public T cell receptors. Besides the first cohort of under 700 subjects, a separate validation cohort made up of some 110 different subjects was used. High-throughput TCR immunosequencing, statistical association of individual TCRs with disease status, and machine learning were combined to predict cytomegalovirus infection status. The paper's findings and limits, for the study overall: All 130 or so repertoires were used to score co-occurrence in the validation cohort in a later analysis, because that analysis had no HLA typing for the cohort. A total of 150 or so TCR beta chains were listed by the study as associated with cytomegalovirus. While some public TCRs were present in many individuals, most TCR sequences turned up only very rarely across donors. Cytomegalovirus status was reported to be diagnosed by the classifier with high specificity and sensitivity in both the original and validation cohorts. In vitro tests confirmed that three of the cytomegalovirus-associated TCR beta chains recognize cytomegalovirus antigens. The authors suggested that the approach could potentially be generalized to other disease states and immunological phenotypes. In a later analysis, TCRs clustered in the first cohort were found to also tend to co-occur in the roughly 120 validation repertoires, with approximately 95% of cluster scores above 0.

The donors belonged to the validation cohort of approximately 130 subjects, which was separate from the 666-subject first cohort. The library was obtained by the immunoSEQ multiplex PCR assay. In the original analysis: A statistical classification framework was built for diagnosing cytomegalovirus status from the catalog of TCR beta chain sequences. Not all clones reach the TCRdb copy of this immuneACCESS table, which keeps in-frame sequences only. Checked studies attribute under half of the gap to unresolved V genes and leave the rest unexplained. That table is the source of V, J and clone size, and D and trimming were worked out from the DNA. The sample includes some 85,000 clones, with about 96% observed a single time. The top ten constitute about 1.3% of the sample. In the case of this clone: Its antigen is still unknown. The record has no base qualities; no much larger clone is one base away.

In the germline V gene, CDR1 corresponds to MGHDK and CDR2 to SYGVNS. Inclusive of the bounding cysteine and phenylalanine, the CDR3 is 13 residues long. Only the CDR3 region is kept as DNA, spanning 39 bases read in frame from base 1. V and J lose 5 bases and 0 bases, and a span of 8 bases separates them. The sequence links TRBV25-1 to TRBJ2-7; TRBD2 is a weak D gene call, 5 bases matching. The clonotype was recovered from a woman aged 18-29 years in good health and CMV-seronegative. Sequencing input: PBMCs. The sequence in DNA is TGTGCCAGCAGTATCAGCGGCTCCTACGAGCAGTACTTC. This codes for CASSISGSYEQYF.